These T cell receptor beta chains were read from a single sample in a study of cytomegalovirus exposure and HLA in healthy donors. Produced via immunoSEQ multiplex PCR; TCRdb's table is partial and in-frame only. This table has roughly 150,000 clones, 70% appearing once. Sequenced: PBMCs. These receptor sequences come from a woman between 55 and 75 years old in good health and CMV-seropositive. The CDR3 runs from the conserved cysteine through the conserved F or W. Fields, in order: clone size, V gene, J gene, D gene, CDR3 protein, CDR3 DNA. D genes are given only for firm matches. Not every row has a clone size; where given, it reads once, few, many or a size class.

-,TRBV5-1,TRBJ2-2,-,CASSLGGTGELFF,TGCGCCAGCAGCTTGGGCGGAACCGGGGAGCTGTTTTTT
-,TRBV10-1,TRBJ2-7,-,CASSEYTGVSYEQYF,TGCGCCAGCAGTGAGTACACAGGAGTCTCCTACGAGCAGTACTTC
-,TRBV9,TRBJ2-5,TRBD2,CASSPHGLAGRQETQYF,TGTGCCAGCAGCCCCCATGGCCTAGCGGGACGACAAGAGACCCAGTACTTC
-,TRBV28,TRBJ1-2,-,CASGDMYGYTF,TGTGCCAGCGGGGACATGTATGGCTACACCTTC
-,TRBV19,TRBJ2-7,-,CASSIGPPSYEQYF,TGTGCCAGTAGTATAGGTCCTCCCTCCTACGAGCAGTACTTC
-,TRBV4-1,TRBJ1-1,-,CASSQETRGNTEAFF,TGCGCCAGCAGCCAAGAAACACGGGGAAACACTGAAGCTTTCTTT
once,TRBV2,TRBJ1-1,TRBD1,CATMGQGRTEAFF,TGTGCCACGATGGGACAGGGTCGGACTGAAGCTTTCTTT
-,TRBV9,TRBJ1-1,-,CASSGAGNTEAFF,TGTGCCAGCAGCGGGGCAGGGAACACTGAAGCTTTCTTT
-,TRBV9,TRBJ2-7,-,CASSVSGTLEGEQYF,TGTGCCAGCAGCGTATCCGGGACCCTGGAGGGCGAGCAGTACTTC
-,TRBV7-7,TRBJ2-3,TRBD2,CASSLGREFTDTQYF,TGTGCCAGCAGCTTAGGGCGGGAGTTCACAGATACGCAGTATTTT
-,TRBV14,TRBJ2-7,-,CASSTGKGEQYF,TGTGCCAGCAGCACAGGGAAGGGCGAGCAGTACTTC
-,TRBV27,TRBJ1-2,-,CASKGPNYGYTF,TGTGCCAGCAAGGGGCCTAACTATGGCTACACCTTC
-,TRBV29-1,TRBJ2-3,-,CSVEGGVTPQGSTDTQYF,TGCAGCGTTGAAGGAGGGGTGACACCCCAGGGGAGCACAGATACGCAGTATTTT
few,TRBV7-9,TRBJ2-7,TRBD1,CASSPGTGVKEQYF,TGTGCCAGCAGCCCAGGGACAGGAGTTAAAGAGCAGTACTTC
-,TRBV5-1,TRBJ2-1,TRBD1,CASSRTGDSNEQFF,TGCGCCAGCAGCCGGACAGGGGACTCGAATGAGCAGTTCTTC
-,TRBV28,TRBJ1-2,-,CASSYQARDYGYTF,TGTGCCAGCAGTTACCAGGCCCGCGACTATGGCTACACCTTC
-,TRBV28,TRBJ1-3,TRBD1,CASSSPGTGLSNIYF,TGTGCCAGCAGCTCACCGGGGACAGGCCTATCCAATATATATTTT
-,TRBV5-4,TRBJ1-1,-,CASSLVASTEAFF,TGTGCCAGCAGCTTGGTGGCTTCCACTGAAGCTTTCTTT
-,TRBV5-8,TRBJ1-5,-,CASSLVASSPQHF,TGTGCCAGCAGCTTGGTCGCGTCCTCCCCTCAGCATTTT
-,TRBV5-4,TRBJ2-5,TRBD1,CASSSRQGPPETQYF,TGTGCCAGCAGCTCGCGACAGGGTCCTCCAGAGACCCAGTACTTC
-,TRBV19,TRBJ1-2,TRBD1,CASSTGTGGYGYTF,TGTGCCAGTAGTACCGGGACAGGGGGGTATGGCTACACCTTC
-,TRBV29-1,TRBJ2-3,-,CSVDSGSGRDTQYF,TGCAGCGTTGATTCTGGTAGCGGCCGCGATACGCAGTATTTT
-,TRBV6-1,TRBJ2-7,-,CASSYSYSYEQYF,TGTGCCAGCAGCTACAGCTACTCCTACGAGCAGTACTTC
-,TRBV2,TRBJ2-1,-,CASSARVSGVPYNEQFF,TGTGCCAGCAGTGCCCGCGTCTCGGGGGTTCCCTACAATGAGCAGTTCTTC
-,TRBV2,TRBJ1-5,-,CASSDRSSQPQHF,TGTGCCAGCAGTGACAGGTCGAGTCAGCCCCAGCATTTT
-,TRBV5-1,TRBJ1-1,TRBD1,CASSLRGTGEAFF,TGCGCCAGCAGCTTGAGGGGGACAGGTGAAGCTTTCTTT
-,TRBV27,TRBJ2-3,TRBD2,CASSLSGTTPTDTQYF,TGTGCCAGCAGTTTATCCGGGACTACCCCCACAGATACGCAGTATTTT
-,TRBV6-5,TRBJ2-7,TRBD2,CASSYASGRGSYEQYF,TGTGCCAGCAGTTACGCAAGCGGGAGGGGGTCCTACGAGCAGTACTTC
-,TRBV28,TRBJ2-5,TRBD2,CASSPLQRDFEETQYF,TGTGCCAGCAGTCCCCTCCAGCGGGACTTCGAGGAGACCCAGTACTTC